Described below is a single TCR beta chain sequence and its context. The target antigen is unknown. The data stem from a study of cytomegalovirus exposure and HLA in healthy donors. General study results and limits: Analysis performed later showed TCR beta chains linked to HLA being more clonally expanded than equally common others.

Use of 60 Vbeta and 13 Jbeta primers characterized the PCR. Profiled with immunoSEQ multiplex PCR; TCRdb holds only in-frame clones, not every one. This sample has 100,000 to 150,000 clones, with 80% found just once. The CDR3 runs 13 residues. V lost 5 bases, J lost 0 bases, and 5 bases lay in between. From germline, CDR1 is GTSNPN and CDR2 SVGIG (reference sequence). This clonotype was sampled from a female donor in good health and CMV-seronegative. The sample consisted of PBMCs. V is TRBV30 and J is TRBJ2-6; no clear D gene. CDR3 amino acids: CAWRPSGANVLTF. DNA for the CDR3: TGTGCCTGGCGTCCCTCTGGGGCCAACGTCCTGACTTTC.